The next 10 T cell receptor beta chains were all read from a single sample in a study of CXCR3-negative and CXCR3-positive naive CD8 T cells. The study's findings and limits: CXCR3-positive naive cells carried more hydrophobic TRB CDR3s than CXCR3-negative naive cells did.

The antigens these receptors bind are not known. Through 5' RACE with UMI labels, the TRB cDNA libraries were prepared. From the 5' RACE reads, TCRdb lists one entry per CDR3 protein and no DNA. Here the sample table reports 55,000 to 70,000 distinct CDR3 sequences. Sequencing was carried out using naive CXCR3+ CD8+ T cells from blood. Specified subset: CD45RO-CCR7+CD27+CD95- naive CD8+ T cells expressing CXCR3 (TNR3+). The receptors originated from a human donor in good health. Some clones in this sample may be carry-over from other donors' samples.

The gene calls are TRBV6-5 and TRBJ2-5. Germline lookup yields CDR1 MNHEY and CDR2 SVGAGI. CDR3 length: 13 residues. The CDR3: CASSKGYQETQYF.

The chain carries TRBV4-3 and TRBJ2-3; TCRdb calls TRBD2, which cannot be checked without DNA. The CDR3 length is 14 residues. Germline V CDR1 and CDR2: LGHNA, YSLEER. The CDR3 loop reads CASSRTRGTDTQYF.

The chain uses TRBV7-8 and TRBJ2-4; without DNA, the TCRdb call of TRBD1 cannot be checked. Germline V lookup: CDR1 SGHVS, CDR2 FQNEAQ. This CDR3 is built from 15 residues. This chain's CDR3 is CASSLIPRDREEADF.

The chain combines TRBV29-1 with TRBJ1-1; there is no DNA to check the TCRdb D call of TRBD1. The CDR3 has 13 amino acids. Germline V lookup: CDR1 SQVTM, CDR2 ANQGSEA. The CDR3 protein is CSVVKVPGTEAFF.

The chain links TRBV12-3 or TRBV12-4 to TRBJ1-2; TCRdb picks TRBD1, but there is no DNA to check that call. This CDR3 has 14 amino acids. The CDR3 protein is CASSSTGTNYGYTF.

The chain recombines TRBV7-9 with TRBJ2-7; TCRdb reports TRBD1, a call that lacks DNA to check it against. CDR1 SEHNR and CDR2 FQNEAQ come from the germline V gene (reference sequence). The CDR3 consists of 16 residues. This CDR3 reads CASSFRAGTPTYEQYF. The whole variable domain, remainder taken from reference TRBV7-9 and TRBJ2-7, is DTGVSQNPRHKITKRGQNVTFRCDPISEHNRLYWYRQTLGQGPEFLTYFQNEAQLEKSRLLSDRFSAERPKGSFSTLEIQRTEQGDSAMYLCASSFRAGTPTYEQYFGPGTRLTVT.

The chain carries TRBV30 and TRBJ1-4. The CDR3 extends over 15 amino acids. The germline CDR1 and CDR2 sequences are GTSNPN and SVGIG (reference sequence). CDR3 region: CAWSVRGLDHEKPFF. Using reference TRBV30 and TRBJ1-4 for the parts outside the CDR3, the full variable domain is SQTIHQWPATLVQPVGSPLSLECTVEGTSNPNLYWYRQAAGRGLQLLFYSVGIGQISSEVPQNLSASRPQDRQFILSSKKLLLSDSGFYLCAWSVRGLDHEKPFFGSGTQLSVL.

The rearrangement joins TRBV11-2 to TRBJ2-5; the TCRdb D gene call, TRBD1, has no DNA to confirm it. The CDR3 length is 15 residues. Germline assignment: CDR1 SGHAT and CDR2 FQNNGV. CDR3 in amino acids: CASSWTGGGQETQYF.

V usage is TRBV20-1 and J usage is TRBJ2-7; there is no DNA to check the TCRdb D call of TRBD1. The germline V gene has CDR1 DFQATT and CDR2 SNEGSKA (reference sequence). The CDR3 is 13 amino acids. The CDR3 here is CSAQPGEEYEQYF.

The chain has TRBV10-1 and TRBJ1-6. The CDR3 consists of 13 residues. The germline gives CDR1 WNHNN, CDR2 SYGVQD (reference sequence). The CDR3: CASRAGRNSPLHF.